These 27 T cell receptor beta chains share one sample of origin, sequenced in a study of T cell repertoires in cytomegalovirus infection (dated by TCRdb to 2018 to 2020). The treatment or condition tag for this specimen amounts to: in vitro stimulation with specific CMV peptide epitopes to enrich CMV-specific T cells. Sequencing took place on an Illumina HiSeq 1500. The raw public data were reprocessed by TCRdb itself: fastp quality trimming at Q25, MiXCR clonotype calling, in-frame beta chains only. Each CDR3 protein appears once, grouped with its most common genes and DNA. In this sample the table shows roughly 920,000 distinct CDR3 sequences, 30% to 40% of which occur a single time. The ten largest make up roughly 13% of the sample. No antigens are known for them. Sequenced material: cultured CD8+ T cells from PBMCs, taken from culture after CMV antigen stimulation. The receptors come from a human donor in good health (CMV status not recorded). Some clones in this sample may be carry-over from other donors' samples.

V usage is TRBV5-5 and J usage is TRBJ1-1; the D is unclear. Germline V gene sequence: CDR1 SGHKS, CDR2 YYEKEE (reference sequence). Trimming took off 7 bases at V and 10 bases at J, with 17 bases between the two ends. The CDR3 has 12 residues. The CDR3 nucleotides are TGTGCCAGCGTGAGGGAACCTGACGGAGCTTTCTTT. As protein: CASVREPDGAFF.

The sample holds a few counts of this clonotype. V is TRBV6-5 and J is TRBJ1-2; TRBD1 is a possible D gene (5 bases). CDR1 and CDR2 (germline): MNHEY, SVGAGI. Trimming pared 0 bases from V and 3 bases from J, leaving 8 bases between. The CDR3 is 14 amino acids. CDR3 sequence reads: CASSYSQGDYGYTF. In DNA form, the CDR3 reads TGTGCCAGCAGTTACTCTCAGGGCGACTATGGCTACACCTTC.

This clonotype came up many times. This chain links TRBV7-2 with TRBJ1-1; D may be TRBD1 (5 bases). Trimming stripped 1 base from V and 7 bases from J, with 10 bases between. The CDR3 is 13 amino acids. From germline, CDR1 is SGHTA and CDR2 FQGNSA. In DNA form, the CDR3 reads TGTGCCAGCAGCTTAGTAAGGGGAAGTGAAGCTTTCTTT. It is translated as CASSLVRGSEAFF.

The V call is TRBV5-1, the J call TRBJ2-7; 7 nucleotides line up with TRBD1. CDR1 is SGHRS, CDR2 YFSETQ, per germline. The V and J ends lost 4 bases and 2 bases, in that order; junction bases with no gene match: 15. The CDR3 runs 17 residues. The CDR3 DNA is TGCGCCAGCAGCCGGGGCGTTACCGGGACAGTTACCTACGAGCAGTACTTC. It codes for CASSRGVTGTVTYEQYF.

The CDR3: CATSDPGTGDNEQFF. The CDR3 DNA follows: TGTGCCACCAGTGATCCCGGGACAGGGGACAATGAGCAGTTCTTC. This chain links TRBV24-1 with TRBJ2-1; 10 bases align to TRBD1. From germline, CDR1 is KGHDR and CDR2 SFDVKD. Germline trimming cut 3 bases from V and 5 bases from J; bases unmatched to any gene: 3. The CDR3 is 15 amino acids.

This clonotype was seen a few times. The chain couples TRBV27 to TRBJ1-5; a possible D gene is TRBD1 (6 bases). The V gene's germline CDR1 is MNHEY and CDR2 SMNVEV (reference sequence). The CDR3 length is 15 residues. V dropped 5 bases and J dropped 4 bases, with 15 bases sitting between them. The CDR3 is CASSPYRQGNQPQHF. CDR3 DNA sequence: TGTGCCAGCAGTCCTTACCGGCAGGGGAATCAGCCCCAGCATTTT.

The rearrangement uses TRBV6-2 or TRBV6-3 and TRBJ2-1, with TRBD2 matching 12 bases. Per germline, CDR1 MNHEY and CDR2 SVGEGT. J was trimmed by 4 bases and V by 0 bases; bases with no gene match: 4. The CDR3 covers 17 residues. The CDR3 DNA reads as TGTGCCAGCAGTTACTCCCCTAGCGGGGGGGTATACAATGAGCAGTTCTTC. This gives the protein CASSYSPSGGVYNEQFF.

This rearrangement joins TRBV14 to TRBJ1-3; D gene ambiguous. Trimming took 0 bases from V and 4 from J, leaving 13 bases between them. Germline-derived CDR1 and CDR2 are SGHDN and FVKESK. The CDR3 consists of 16 residues. The CDR3 sequence: CASSQEVRGRGNTIYF. The DNA for the CDR3 is TGTGCCAGCAGCCAAGAGGTTAGAGGACGAGGAAACACCATATATTTT.

The chain links TRBV6-2 or TRBV6-3 to TRBJ2-5; D might be TRBD2 (6 bases). The length of the CDR3 is 14 residues. The ends were cut back, 4 bases at V and 4 bases at J, with 13 bases in the middle. CDR1 and CDR2 (germline): MNHEY, SVGEGT. The chain's CDR3 is CASSSLIGGETQYF. DNA of the CDR3: TGTGCCAGCAGTTCCCTCATCGGGGGAGAGACCCAGTACTTC.

Many counts were recorded for this clonotype. The chain couples TRBV7-2 to TRBJ1-4; 7 bases map to TRBD1. Germline trimming cut 5 bases from V and 4 bases from J; bases unmatched to any gene: 10. This CDR3 contains 16 residues. Germline V gene lookup returns CDR1 SGHTA and CDR2 FQGNSA. The CDR3 loop is CASSDFGQALNEKLFF. CDR3 DNA sequence: TGTGCCAGCAGCGATTTCGGACAGGCTCTTAATGAAAAACTGTTTTTT.

This clonotype came up a few times. The rearrangement joins TRBV19 to TRBJ2-1; 7 nucleotides agree with TRBD1. V was clipped by 4 bases and J by 2 bases; unmatched bases: 5. CDR1 LNHDA and CDR2 SQIVND come from the germline V gene (reference sequence). The CDR3 extends over 15 amino acids. The chain's CDR3 is CASSNRGTAYNEQFF. Here the CDR3 DNA reads TGTGCCAGTAGTAACAGGGGAACGGCCTACAATGAGCAGTTCTTC. Full variable domain (rest looked up from reference TRBV19 and TRBJ2-1): DGGITQSPKYLFRKEGQNVTLSCEQNLNHDAMYWYRQDPGQGLRLIYYSQIVNDFQKGDIAEGYSVSREKKESFPLTVTSAQKNPTAFYLCASSNRGTAYNEQFFGPGTRLTVL.

This clonotype appeared many times. CDR3 residues: CASSGSDTQYF. CDR3 nucleotides: TGTGCCAGCAGCGGCTCAGATACGCAGTATTTT. The chain couples TRBV11-3 to TRBJ2-3; D not resolved. V was pared by 5 bases and J by 4 bases, with 4 bases between. The germline V gene has CDR1 SGHNT and CDR2 YENEEA. CDR3 length: 11 residues.

The chain recombines TRBV29-1 with TRBJ2-1; a possible D gene is TRBD2 (7 bases). The CDR3 is 16 residues long. Germline V CDR1 and CDR2: SQVTM, ANQGSEA. Trimming shortened V by 6 bases and J by 0 bases, and 18 bases separated the two germline ends. CDR3 sequence reads: CSVLPGGQSSYNEQFF. The CDR3 region has the DNA TGCAGCGTCCTACCCGGGGGGCAGAGCTCCTACAATGAGCAGTTCTTC.

The chain is built from TRBV6-2 or TRBV6-3 and TRBJ2-2; TRBD1 might be the D (6 bases). Germline V gene data show CDR1 as MNHEY and CDR2 as SVGEGT. V shed 0 bases and J shed 5 bases, with 10 bases lying between them. The CDR3 is 15 residues long. CDR3 residues: CASSYSTGTTGELFF. CDR3 in DNA: TGTGCCAGCAGTTACTCGACAGGCACTACCGGGGAGCTGTTTTTT.

The rearrangement joins TRBV13 to TRBJ1-6, with D tentatively TRBD1 (6 bases). The CDR3 runs 18 residues. Germline CDR1 and CDR2: PRHDT and FYEKMQ (reference sequence). V gave up 3 bases and J gave up 0 bases, with 15 bases separating them. CDR3 in amino acids: CASSFGTYTSSYNSPLHF. CDR3 DNA sequence: TGTGCCAGCAGCTTTGGGACATATACAAGCTCCTATAATTCACCCCTCCACTTT.

About this clonotype itself: The junction does not match germline at one end; this may be a read error. This sequence joins TRBV7-6 and TRBJ2-1; TRBD2 matches 10 bases. Germline loops: CDR1 SGHVS, CDR2 FNYEAQ. The CDR3 is made up of 17 amino acids. CDR3 coding DNA: TGTGTCAGCAGCAGGGAGAGCGGGGGGGCGAACTACAATGAGCAGTTCTTC. Amino acid sequence: CVSSRESGGANYNEQFF.

In its sample, this clonotype was seen many times. The V and J genes are TRBV11-2 and TRBJ2-5, with D possibly matching TRBD1 (6 bases). CDR3 length: 13 residues. Trimming stripped 5 bases from V and 3 bases from J, with 10 bases between. Germline V gene data show CDR1 as SGHAT and CDR2 as FQNNGV. CDR3 sequence: CASSQDREETQYF. The CDR3 DNA sequence: TGTGCCAGCAGCCAGGACAGAGAAGAGACCCAGTACTTC.

The rearrangement links TRBV7-8 to TRBJ2-6; tentative D call: TRBD1 (5 bases). The length of the CDR3 is 17 residues. CDR1 and CDR2 (germline): SGHVS, FQNEAQ. V gave up 3 bases and J gave up 0 bases, with 12 bases separating them. The CDR3 spells CASSFVRVASGANVLTF. CDR3 coding DNA: TGTGCCAGCAGCTTCGTCAGGGTTGCCTCTGGGGCCAACGTCCTGACTTTC.

This clonotype was recorded a few times. V usage is TRBV4-1 and J usage is TRBJ1-2; D not certain. Germline V lookup: CDR1 MGHRA, CDR2 YSYEKL. CDR3 length equals 14 residues. Between the trimmed V and J ends, which lost 0 bases and 4 bases, there was a span of 9 bases. The CDR3 loop reads CASSQDLRAYGYTF. The CDR3 region has the DNA TGCGCCAGCAGCCAAGATCTGAGGGCCTATGGCTACACCTTC.

The chain joins TRBV20-1 to TRBJ1-4; TRBD1 agrees at 9 bases. Germline-derived CDR1 and CDR2 are DFQATT and SNEGSKA (reference sequence). The trim removed 2 bases at V and 2 bases at J, leaving 6 bases unmatched. This CDR3 spans 16 amino acids. The chain's CDR3 is CSARKQGAATNEKLFF. The CDR3, as DNA: TGCAGTGCTAGAAAACAGGGGGCTGCGACTAATGAAAAACTGTTTTTT.

A few counts support this clonotype. The chain has TRBV7-9 and TRBJ2-4; perhaps TRBD1 as D (6 bases). CDR3 length equals 12 residues. V was trimmed by 5 bases and J by 6 bases, leaving 8 bases between them. CDR1 and CDR2 (germline): SEHNR, FQNEAQ (reference sequence). The CDR3 DNA follows: TGTGCCAGCAGCGAGGACAGAAACATTCAGTACTTC. Protein sequence: CASSEDRNIQYF.

V and J are TRBV7-2 and TRBJ2-3; D call uncertain. Germline V gene data show CDR1 as SGHTA and CDR2 as FQGNSA. Trimming cost V 3 bases and J 1 base, with 8 bases left between them. CDR3 length equals 14 residues. The DNA of the CDR3 is TGTGCCAGCAGCTTCATGGATGGCACAGATACGCAGTATTTT. Translated, it gives CASSFMDGTDTQYF.

DNA for the CDR3: TGTGCCAGCAGGCTTGGACTAGCTATGAATGAGCAGTTCTTC. This gives the protein CASRLGLAMNEQFF. The rearrangement joins TRBV27 to TRBJ2-1; 8 bases match TRBD2. Germline values: CDR1 MNHEY, CDR2 SMNVEV (reference sequence). J gave up 7 bases and V 6 bases, and 8 bases lay outside the gene matches. There are 14 residues in the CDR3.

This clonotype has only a few counts. V gene TRBV4-3 combines with J gene TRBJ2-2; D unclear. The CDR3 sequence is 15 residues long. Trimming removed 0 bases from V and 4 bases from J, with 9 bases in between. The germline V gene encodes CDR1 LGHNA and CDR2 YSLEER. The CDR3 nucleotides are TGCGCCAGCAGCCAAGATCTTTGGATCACCGGGGAGCTGTTTTTT. Translated: CASSQDLWITGELFF.

Only a few counts were recorded for this clonotype. The genes are TRBV11-2 and TRBJ2-6; TRBD2 aligns across 13 bases. The germline V gene encodes CDR1 SGHAT and CDR2 FQNNGV. The junction had 11 bases not matched to a gene; V was cut back by 8 bases and J by 1 base. This CDR3 contains 19 residues. CDR3 DNA sequence: TGTGCCAGCTGGACGGGACTAGCGGGAACAGCTTCTGGGGCCAACGTCCTGACTTTC. Translation: CASWTGLAGTASGANVLTF.

This clonotype was detected only once. Just one base apart from a much larger clone, this may be a read error. The V gene is TRBV7-8, the J gene TRBJ1-2; TRBD1 aligns across 9 bases. Unmatched junction bases numbered 10, after V lost 8 bases and J lost 3 bases. The germline V gene has CDR1 SGHVS and CDR2 FQNEAQ. The CDR3 is made up of 15 amino acids. DNA for the CDR3: TGTGCCAGCGGCACCCGGACAGGGGTGGACTATGGCTACACCTTC. Translating it yields CASGTRTGVDYGYTF.

This clonotype was seen a handful of times. The J gene is TRBJ2-7, the V gene TRBV6-2 or TRBV6-3; maybe TRBD1 (6 bases). The CDR3 runs 13 residues. The V and J ends lost 6 bases and 6 bases respectively, with 15 bases between them. Germline assignment: CDR1 MNHEY and CDR2 SVGEGT. CDR3: CASSPTGRLEQYV. CDR3 DNA: TGTGCCAGCAGCCCGACAGGACGTCTCGAGCAGTACGTC.